These T cell receptor beta chains were read from a single sample in a study of blood T cell repertoires in COVID-19. The assay was immunoSEQ multiplex PCR, and TCRdb's table has in-frame clones only and misses some. The sample lists roughly 150,000 clones, roughly four fifths occurring once. The material sequenced was peripheral blood. These receptors were collected from a man between 70 and 80 years old with active or convalescent COVID-19. CDR3s include the opening cysteine and the closing phenylalanine or tryptophan. Each record gives: D gene, J gene, V gene, clone size, CDR3 DNA, CDR3 protein. D genes are given only for firm matches. The listing skips clone size in some rows; elsewhere it reads once, few, many or a size class.

D: TRBD1
J: TRBJ2-3
V: TRBV2
size: .
DNA: TGTGCCAGCAGCCCAAGGGCTCAGGGGGCAGATACGCAGTATTTT
CDR3: CASSPRAQGADTQYF

D: TRBD1
J: TRBJ2-4
V: TRBV5-1
size: .
DNA: TGCGCCAGCAGAGAGGGACAGGGGGTTTTAGCCAAAAACATTCAGTACTTC
CDR3: CASREGQGVLAKNIQYF

D: .
J: TRBJ1-1
V: TRBV19
size: .
DNA: TGTGCCAGTAGTACAAACAGCATGAACACTGAAGCTTTCTTT
CDR3: CASSTNSMNTEAFF

D: .
J: TRBJ1-2
V: TRBV2
size: .
DNA: TGTGCCAGCAGTGAAGCGGGCAGGAACTATGGCTACACCTTC
CDR3: CASSEAGRNYGYTF

D: TRBD1
J: TRBJ1-6
V: TRBV5-4
size: .
DNA: TGTGCCAGCAGCTTGAGGCAGGGGGCTTCACCCCTCCACTTT
CDR3: CASSLRQGASPLHF

D: TRBD2
J: TRBJ2-3
V: TRBV5-1
size: .
DNA: TGCGCCAGCAGAATTAGCGGGGGGGCCCCTGATACGCAGTATTTT
CDR3: CASRISGGAPDTQYF

D: TRBD2
J: TRBJ2-2
V: TRBV24-1
size: .
DNA: TGTGCCACCAGTGGTCCCAGGGGACTAGCGGGAAGGGACGGGGAGCTGTTTTTT
CDR3: CATSGPRGLAGRDGELFF

D: .
J: TRBJ1-1
V: TRBV14
size: .
DNA: TGTGCCAGCAGCGCAGGTGGAAACACTGAAGCTTTCTTT
CDR3: CASSAGGNTEAFF

D: TRBD2
J: TRBJ2-5
V: TRBV5-1
size: few
DNA: TGCGCCAGCAGCTCTGCGGGACTAGCACTCGTGGAGACCCAGTACTTC
CDR3: CASSSAGLALVETQYF

D: .
J: TRBJ1-1
V: TRBV3-1/TRBV3-2
size: .
DNA: TGTGCCAGCAGCCAAGGCGGTAGCAGCCTGAACACTGAAGCTTTCTTT
CDR3: CASSQGGSSLNTEAFF

D: .
J: TRBJ1-1
V: TRBV7-2
size: .
DNA: TGTGCCAGCAGCTTAGACTCATCCGGCACTGAAGCTTTCTTT
CDR3: CASSLDSSGTEAFF

D: .
J: TRBJ1-1
V: TRBV18
size: .
DNA: TGTGCCAGCTCATCCATACCCCTGGGGGCTGCTGAAGCTTTCTTT
CDR3: CASSSIPLGAAEAFF

D: .
J: TRBJ2-7
V: TRBV14
size: .
DNA: TGTGCCAGCAGCCAAGGGGGAGTCTGGTCCTACGAGCAGTACTTC
CDR3: CASSQGGVWSYEQYF

D: .
J: TRBJ1-4
V: TRBV5-1
size: .
DNA: TGCGCCAGCAGCCTCCGAAACAGTGCAACTAATGAAAAACTGTTTTTT
CDR3: CASSLRNSATNEKLFF

D: TRBD1
J: TRBJ2-7
V: TRBV10-1
size: .
DNA: TGCGCCAGCAGTGAGTGGACAGGGAATACCTACGAGCAGTACTTC
CDR3: CASSEWTGNTYEQYF

D: TRBD2
J: TRBJ2-6
V: TRBV29-1
size: .
DNA: TGCAGCGTTGTTGGCGGGAGCTCTGGGGCCAACGTCCTGACTTTC
CDR3: CSVVGGSSGANVLTF

D: .
J: TRBJ1-1
V: TRBV14
size: .
DNA: TGTGCCAGCACCCCCAGGGCACGGGCTGAAGCTTTCTTT
CDR3: CASTPRARAEAFF

D: .
J: TRBJ1-4
V: TRBV18
size: .
DNA: TGTGCCAGCTCACCGGGTGAGGGCCATAATGAAAAACTGTTTTTT
CDR3: CASSPGEGHNEKLFF

D: .
J: TRBJ2-6
V: TRBV5-8
size: .
DNA: TGTGCCAGCACCAACATCAGGGGGGCCAACGTCCTGACTTTC
CDR3: CASTNIRGANVLTF

D: .
J: TRBJ1-5
V: TRBV27
size: .
DNA: TGTGCCAGCAGTTCCCTATATGACAGCTCCAATCAGCCCCAGCATTTT
CDR3: CASSSLYDSSNQPQHF

D: TRBD1
J: TRBJ1-1
V: TRBV29-1
size: .
DNA: TGCAGCGTTGCGAGGACAGGTCGTCTGAACACTGAAGCTTTCTTT
CDR3: CSVARTGRLNTEAFF

D: .
J: TRBJ2-2
V: TRBV27
size: .
DNA: TGTGCCAGCAGGTCCCGGGGGACCGGATCAACCGGGGAGCTGTTTTTT
CDR3: CASRSRGTGSTGELFF

D: TRBD1
J: TRBJ1-1
V: TRBV25-1
size: .
DNA: TGTGCCAGCAGTGATAGGACAGGGGTCGGAAACACTGAAGCTTTCTTT
CDR3: CASSDRTGVGNTEAFF

D: .
J: TRBJ2-7
V: TRBV15
size: .
DNA: TGTGCCACCAGCAGAGCCCTCGGACAGAACTACGAGCAGTACTTC
CDR3: CATSRALGQNYEQYF

D: TRBD2
J: TRBJ2-1
V: TRBV6-5
size: .
DNA: TGTGCCAGCAAGGGACTACTCAATGAGCAGTTCTTC
CDR3: CASKGLLNEQFF

D: TRBD2
J: TRBJ2-1
V: TRBV3-1/TRBV3-2
size: once
DNA: TGTGCCAGCAGCTCCCCTAGCGGAGACCCTTACAATGAGCAGTTCTTC
CDR3: CASSSPSGDPYNEQFF

D: TRBD2
J: TRBJ2-2
V: TRBV5-4
size: .
DNA: TGTGCCAGCAGACCCTCAGGGCTAGCGGCGAACACCGGGGAGCTGTTTTTT
CDR3: CASRPSGLAANTGELFF

D: TRBD1
J: TRBJ1-1
V: TRBV7-2
size: .
DNA: TGTGCCAGCAGCAACCCGGACAGGGGGACAATGACTGAAGCTTTCTTT
CDR3: CASSNPDRGTMTEAFF

D: .
J: TRBJ1-1
V: TRBV10-2
size: .
DNA: TGCGCCAGCACCCCCACAGGGCAGAGGACTGAAGCTTTCTTT
CDR3: CASTPTGQRTEAFF

D: TRBD1
J: TRBJ2-1
V: TRBV28
size: .
DNA: TGTGCCAGCAGCGACCGGGACAGGGCTTACAATGAGCAGTTCTTC
CDR3: CASSDRDRAYNEQFF

D: TRBD2
J: TRBJ2-1
V: TRBV7-9
size: once
DNA: TGTGCCAGCAGCTTAGCCGGCGGGAGGGCACATGAGCAGTTCTTC
CDR3: CASSLAGGRAHEQFF

D: .
J: TRBJ1-1
V: TRBV9
size: once
DNA: TGTGCCAGCAGCGCGGGACTAGTGGGCACTGAAGCTTTCTTT
CDR3: CASSAGLVGTEAFF